This T cell receptor beta chain was observed in a study of blood T cell repertoires in COVID-19. Germline loops: CDR1 SGHVS, CDR2 FNYEAQ. The CDR3 consists of 16 residues. The V gene lost 1 base and the J gene lost 4 bases, with 13 bases spanning the gap. In the study's own analysis: For nucleated cells, counts were estimated from reference gene primer amplification. This table comes from immunoSEQ multiplex PCR, and its TCRdb copy is limited to in-frame clones, with some not included. That table is the source of V, J and clone size, and D and trimming were worked out from the DNA. The sample comprises 140,000 to 150,000 clones, around 84% of which are singletons, and about 38% rests with the top ten.

Sequencing was done on a sample of peripheral blood. The chain uses TRBV7-6 and TRBJ2-2; tentative D call: TRBD2 (6 bases). The sequence was obtained from a human donor in a cohort sampled during active COVID-19. The CDR3 DNA reads as TGTGCCAGCAGCTTAGGGGGGTTGCGGGGCACCGGGGAGCTGTTTTTT. Translating it yields CASSLGGLRGTGELFF.